The 4 T cell receptor beta chains reported below all come from one sample, sequenced in a study of PD-L1 blockade in urothelial cancer. Data came from immunoSEQ multiplex PCR; TCRdb stores just in-frame clones and leaves some out. The data hold around 100,000 clones, with roughly 88% observed a single time. The specimen was PBMCs, collected around atezolizumab (anti-PD-L1) treatment. Receptor source: a man aged 50-59 years with urothelial cancer.

V gene TRBV9 combines with J gene TRBJ2-2; D perhaps matches TRBD2 (6 bases). Trimming shortened V by 4 bases and J by 2 bases, and 15 bases separated the two germline ends. Per the germline V gene, CDR1 is SGDLS and CDR2 is YYNGEE. The CDR3 loop spans 16 amino acids. DNA for the CDR3: TGTGCCAGCAGCCGACCCGGACTAATTAACACCGGGGAGCTGTTTTTT. It encodes CASSRPGLINTGELFF. The full variable domain, rest sourced from reference TRBV9 and TRBJ2-2, is DSGVTQTPKHLITATGQRVTLRCSPRSGDLSVYWYQQSLDQGLQFLIQYYNGEERAKGNILERFSAQQFPDLHSELNLSSLELGDSALYFCASSRPGLINTGELFFGEGSRLTVL.

This clone has a single count. The CDR3: CASSITGVFNEQYF. In nucleotides, the CDR3 is TGTGCCAGCAGTATTACAGGGGTTTTCAACGAGCAGTACTTC. The chain recombines TRBV27 with TRBJ2-7, with 7 bases that match TRBD1. Unmatched junction bases numbered 9, after V lost 5 bases and J lost 5 bases. Germline CDR1 MNHEY, CDR2 SMNVEV (reference sequence). The CDR3 has 14 residues.

The chain has TRBV6-1 and TRBJ2-7, with 7 nucleotides matching TRBD2. The germline V gene encodes CDR1 MNHNS and CDR2 SASEGT. CDR3 length: 15 residues. Unmatched junction bases numbered 6, after V lost 0 bases and J lost 4 bases. CDR3 amino acids: CASSEAGLVPYEQYF. The DNA of the CDR3 is TGTGCCAGCAGTGAAGCCGGACTAGTCCCGTACGAGCAGTACTTC.

A few counts support this clone. The V gene is TRBV11-2, the J gene TRBJ1-2; 8 bases map to TRBD1. The trim removed 5 bases at V and 7 bases at J, leaving 9 bases unmatched. Looked up from germline, CDR1 is SGHAT and CDR2 is FQNNGV. This CDR3 is 14 amino acids long. This CDR3 is CASSLTGQGSGYTF. CDR3 DNA sequence: TGTGCCAGCAGCCTAACTGGACAGGGATCTGGCTACACCTTC.